The 3 T cell receptor beta chains given below trace back to one sample, sequenced in a study of blood T cell repertoires in COVID-19. This table comes from immunoSEQ multiplex PCR, and its TCRdb copy is limited to in-frame clones, with some not included. The table includes some 300,000 clones, roughly 89% detected once. Input material: PBMCs or T cells enriched from blood (not recorded which). These receptors were collected from a woman aged 18-35 years with acute COVID-19.

J is TRBJ1-2 and V is TRBV7-6; tentatively, D is TRBD1 (5 bases). The germline V gene encodes CDR1 SGHVS and CDR2 FNYEAQ. CDR3 length: 13 amino acids. Trimming removed 5 bases from V and 6 bases from J, with 13 bases in between. The CDR3 reads CASSPGGGDGYTF. The CDR3 DNA sequence: TGTGCCAGCAGCCCCGGGGGAGGGGATGGCTACACCTTC.

This chain joins TRBV13 and TRBJ2-7; 8 bases line up with TRBD2. The trim removed 0 bases at V and 2 bases at J, leaving 3 bases unmatched. From germline, CDR1 is PRHDT and CDR2 FYEKMQ (reference sequence). The CDR3 runs 15 residues. CDR3 protein: CASSLGPREAYEQYF. CDR3 coding DNA: TGTGCCAGCAGCTTAGGCCCGCGGGAGGCCTACGAGCAGTACTTC.

The chain uses TRBV12-3 or TRBV12-4 and TRBJ1-3; no reliable D call. Trimming took 7 bases from V and 3 from J, leaving 10 bases between them. The CDR3 runs 13 residues. CDR3: CASTSGGGNTIYF. The CDR3 DNA sequence: TGTGCCAGCACCTCAGGAGGTGGAAACACCATATATTTT.